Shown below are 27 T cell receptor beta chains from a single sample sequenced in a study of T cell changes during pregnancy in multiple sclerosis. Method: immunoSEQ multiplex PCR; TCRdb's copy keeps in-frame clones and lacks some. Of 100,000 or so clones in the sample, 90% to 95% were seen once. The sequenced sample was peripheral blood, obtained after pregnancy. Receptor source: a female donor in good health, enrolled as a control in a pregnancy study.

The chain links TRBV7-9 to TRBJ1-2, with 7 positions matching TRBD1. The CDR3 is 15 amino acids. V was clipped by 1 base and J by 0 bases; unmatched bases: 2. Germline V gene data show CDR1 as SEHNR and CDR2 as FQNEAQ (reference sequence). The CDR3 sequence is CASSLVGTANYGYTF. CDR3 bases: TGTGCCAGCAGCTTAGTTGGGACAGCTAACTATGGCTACACCTTC.

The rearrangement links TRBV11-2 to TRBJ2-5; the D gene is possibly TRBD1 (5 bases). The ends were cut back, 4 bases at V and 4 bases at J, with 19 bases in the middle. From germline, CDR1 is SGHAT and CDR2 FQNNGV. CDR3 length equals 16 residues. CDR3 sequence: CASSSARAPVGETQYF. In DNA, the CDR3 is TGTGCCAGCAGCTCCGCCAGGGCCCCAGTGGGAGAGACCCAGTACTTC.

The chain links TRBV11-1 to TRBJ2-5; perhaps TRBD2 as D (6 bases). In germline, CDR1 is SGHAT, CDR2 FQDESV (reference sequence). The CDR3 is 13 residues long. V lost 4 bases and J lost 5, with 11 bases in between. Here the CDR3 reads CASSSYRGETQYF. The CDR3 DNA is TGTGCCAGCAGCTCGTACCGGGGGGAGACCCAGTACTTC.

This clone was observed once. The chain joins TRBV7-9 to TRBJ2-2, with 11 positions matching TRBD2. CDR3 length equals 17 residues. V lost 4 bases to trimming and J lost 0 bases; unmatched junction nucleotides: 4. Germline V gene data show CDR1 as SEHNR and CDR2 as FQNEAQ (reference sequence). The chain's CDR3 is CASSYGLAGTNTGELFF. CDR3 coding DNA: TGTGCCAGCAGCTATGGACTAGCGGGTACGAACACCGGGGAGCTGTTTTTT.

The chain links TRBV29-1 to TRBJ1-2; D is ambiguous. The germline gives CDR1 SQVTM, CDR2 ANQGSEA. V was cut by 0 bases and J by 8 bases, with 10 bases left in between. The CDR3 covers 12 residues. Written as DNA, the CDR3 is TGCAGCGTTGAAGATCCTAATCAAGGCTACACCTTC. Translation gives CSVEDPNQGYTF.

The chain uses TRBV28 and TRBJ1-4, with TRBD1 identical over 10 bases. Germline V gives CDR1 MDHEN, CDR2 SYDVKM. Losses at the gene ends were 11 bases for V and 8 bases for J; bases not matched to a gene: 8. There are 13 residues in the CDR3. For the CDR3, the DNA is TGTGCCGCGACGGGGACAGGGGTCGAAAAACTGTTTTTT. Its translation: CAATGTGVEKLFF.

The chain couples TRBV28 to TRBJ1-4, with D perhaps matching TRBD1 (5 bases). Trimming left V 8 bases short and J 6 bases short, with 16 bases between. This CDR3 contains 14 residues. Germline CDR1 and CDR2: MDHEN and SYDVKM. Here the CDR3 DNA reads TGTGCCAGCTCAAGGGGCAGGGAGGATGAAAAACTGTTTTTT. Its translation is CASSRGREDEKLFF.

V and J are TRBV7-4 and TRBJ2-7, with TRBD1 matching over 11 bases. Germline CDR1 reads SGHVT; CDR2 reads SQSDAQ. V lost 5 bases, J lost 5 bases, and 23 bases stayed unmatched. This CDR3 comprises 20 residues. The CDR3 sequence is CASSPSGTGGRNLSDDEQYF. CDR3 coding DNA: TGTGCCAGCAGCCCTAGCGGGACAGGGGGGCGAAATTTAAGTGACGACGAGCAGTACTTC.

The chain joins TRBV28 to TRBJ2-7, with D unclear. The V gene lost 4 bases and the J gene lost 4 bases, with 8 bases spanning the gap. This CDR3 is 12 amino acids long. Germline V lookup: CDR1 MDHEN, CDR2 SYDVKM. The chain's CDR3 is CASSSPLYEQYF. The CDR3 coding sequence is TGTGCCAGCAGTTCCCCCCTGTACGAGCAGTACTTC.

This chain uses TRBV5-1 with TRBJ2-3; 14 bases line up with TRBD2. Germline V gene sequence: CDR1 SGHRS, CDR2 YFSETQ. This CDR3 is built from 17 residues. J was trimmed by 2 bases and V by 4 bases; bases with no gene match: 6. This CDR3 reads CASSIGLAGGVTDTQYF. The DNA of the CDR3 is TGCGCCAGCAGCATCGGACTAGCGGGAGGCGTCACAGATACGCAGTATTTT.

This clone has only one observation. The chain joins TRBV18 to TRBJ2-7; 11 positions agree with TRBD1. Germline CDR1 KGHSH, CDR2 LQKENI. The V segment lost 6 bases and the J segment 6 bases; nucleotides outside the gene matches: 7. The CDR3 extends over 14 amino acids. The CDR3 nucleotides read TGTGCCAGCTCCCCGGACAGGGGGCGTCGCGAGCAGTACTTC. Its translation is CASSPDRGRREQYF.

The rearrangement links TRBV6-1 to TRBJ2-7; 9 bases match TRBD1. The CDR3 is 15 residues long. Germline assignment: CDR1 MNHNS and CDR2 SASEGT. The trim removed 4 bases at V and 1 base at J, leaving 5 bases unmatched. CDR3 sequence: CASSVGTGKSYEQYF. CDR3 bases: TGTGCCAGCAGTGTCGGGACAGGGAAGTCCTACGAGCAGTACTTC.

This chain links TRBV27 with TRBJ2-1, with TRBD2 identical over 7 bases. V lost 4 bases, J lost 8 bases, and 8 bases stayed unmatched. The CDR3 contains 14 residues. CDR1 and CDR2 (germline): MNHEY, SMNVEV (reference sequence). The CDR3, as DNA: TGTGCCAGCAGTTCCATGACTAGCCTCTATGAGCAGTTCTTC. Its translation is CASSSMTSLYEQFF.

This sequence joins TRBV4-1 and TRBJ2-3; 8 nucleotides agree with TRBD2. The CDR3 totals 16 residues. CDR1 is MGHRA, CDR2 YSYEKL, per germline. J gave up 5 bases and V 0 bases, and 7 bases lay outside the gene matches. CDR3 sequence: CASSQDRGGGRDTQYF. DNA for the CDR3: TGCGCCAGCAGCCAAGATCGGGGGGGAGGTAGAGATACGCAGTATTTT.

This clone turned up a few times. The CDR3 loop is CASRTGNTFF. The CDR3 DNA follows: TGTGCCAGCAGAACGGGAAACACTTTCTTT. The chain uses TRBV6-1 and TRBJ1-1; D remains unclear. V gave up 6 bases and J gave up 12 bases, with 11 bases separating them. CDR1 is MNHNS, CDR2 SASEGT, per germline. The CDR3 has 10 residues.

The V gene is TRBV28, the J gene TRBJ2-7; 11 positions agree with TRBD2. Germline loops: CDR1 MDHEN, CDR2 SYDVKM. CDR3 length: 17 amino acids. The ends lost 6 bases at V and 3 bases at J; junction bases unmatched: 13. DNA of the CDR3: TGTGCCAGCAGCCATAAACCTGGGACTAGCGGATACTACGAGCAGTACTTC. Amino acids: CASSHKPGTSGYYEQYF.

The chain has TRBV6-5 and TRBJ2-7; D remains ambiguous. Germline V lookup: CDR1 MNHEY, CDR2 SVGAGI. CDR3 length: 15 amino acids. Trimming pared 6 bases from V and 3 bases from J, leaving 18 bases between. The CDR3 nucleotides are TGTGCCAGCAGCCGTCAAGTGGCAGGTTTCTACGAGCAGTACTTC. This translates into CASSRQVAGFYEQYF.

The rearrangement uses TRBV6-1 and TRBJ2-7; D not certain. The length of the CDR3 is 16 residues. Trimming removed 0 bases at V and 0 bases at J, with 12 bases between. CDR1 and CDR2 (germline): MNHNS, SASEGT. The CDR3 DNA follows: TGTGCCAGCAGTGAAGCGCCCGGCGGTCACTCCTACGAGCAGTACTTC. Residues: CASSEAPGGHSYEQYF.

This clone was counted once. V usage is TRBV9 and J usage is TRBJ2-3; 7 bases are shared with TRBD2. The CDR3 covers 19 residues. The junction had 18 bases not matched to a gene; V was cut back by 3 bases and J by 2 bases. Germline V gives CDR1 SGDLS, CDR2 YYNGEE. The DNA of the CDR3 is TGTGCCAGCAGCGCGCGCCCCCCGGCCCGGGAGGACCTCACAGATACGCAGTATTTT. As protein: CASSARPPAREDLTDTQYF.

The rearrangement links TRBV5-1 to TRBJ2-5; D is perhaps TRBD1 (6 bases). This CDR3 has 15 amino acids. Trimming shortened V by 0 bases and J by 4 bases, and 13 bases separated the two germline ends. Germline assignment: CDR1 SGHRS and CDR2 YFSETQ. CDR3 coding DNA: TGCGCCAGCAGCTTGGCCTTAACAGGGACAGAGACCCAGTACTTC. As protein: CASSLALTGTETQYF.

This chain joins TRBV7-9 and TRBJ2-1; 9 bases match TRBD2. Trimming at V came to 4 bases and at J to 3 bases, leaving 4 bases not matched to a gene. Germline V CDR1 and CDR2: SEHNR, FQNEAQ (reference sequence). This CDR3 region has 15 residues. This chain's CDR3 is CASSSATSGYNEQFF. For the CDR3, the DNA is TGTGCCAGCAGCTCCGCGACTAGCGGCTACAATGAGCAGTTCTTC.

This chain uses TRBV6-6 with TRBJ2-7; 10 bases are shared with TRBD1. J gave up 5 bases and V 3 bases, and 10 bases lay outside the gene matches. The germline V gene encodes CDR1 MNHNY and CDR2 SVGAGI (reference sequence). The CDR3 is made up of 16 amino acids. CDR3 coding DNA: TGTGCCAGCAGTTATAGTATGACAGGGGGCCCCAACGAGCAGTACTTC. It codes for CASSYSMTGGPNEQYF.

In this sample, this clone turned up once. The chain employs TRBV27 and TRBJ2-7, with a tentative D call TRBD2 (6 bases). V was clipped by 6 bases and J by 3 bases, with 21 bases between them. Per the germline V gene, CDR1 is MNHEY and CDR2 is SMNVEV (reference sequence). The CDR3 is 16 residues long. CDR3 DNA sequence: TGTGCCAGCAGCCCCGGTGGGGGAGCGGGTTACTACGAGCAGTACTTC. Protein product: CASSPGGGAGYYEQYF.

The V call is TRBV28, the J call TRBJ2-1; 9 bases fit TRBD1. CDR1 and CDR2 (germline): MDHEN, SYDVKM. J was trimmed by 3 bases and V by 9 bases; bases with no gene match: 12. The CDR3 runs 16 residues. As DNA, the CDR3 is TGTGCCAGTCATGTAGAACAGGGGGCTTTCTACAATGAGCAGTTCTTC. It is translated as CASHVEQGAFYNEQFF.

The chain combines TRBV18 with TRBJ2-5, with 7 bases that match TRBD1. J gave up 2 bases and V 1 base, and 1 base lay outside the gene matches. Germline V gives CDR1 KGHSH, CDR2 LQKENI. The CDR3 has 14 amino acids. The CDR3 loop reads CASSPLGQQETQYF. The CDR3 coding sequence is TGTGCCAGCTCACCACTGGGACAGCAAGAGACCCAGTACTTC.

The CDR3 sequence is CASSLPGRNTQYF. Here the CDR3 DNA reads TGTGCCAGCAGTTTACCCGGCAGGAATACGCAGTATTTT. J is TRBJ2-3 and V is TRBV27; D call uncertain. This CDR3 is 13 amino acids long. V was shortened by 2 bases and J by 7 bases, with 10 bases between the two germline ends. Germline assignment: CDR1 MNHEY and CDR2 SMNVEV (reference sequence).

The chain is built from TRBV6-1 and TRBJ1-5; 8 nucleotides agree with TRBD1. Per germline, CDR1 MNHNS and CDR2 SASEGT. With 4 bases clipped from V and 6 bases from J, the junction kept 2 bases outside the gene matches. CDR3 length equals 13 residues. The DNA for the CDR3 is TGTGCCAGCAGTGTGGACAGGGTTCAGCCCCAGCATTTT. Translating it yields CASSVDRVQPQHF.